Shown below are 25 T cell receptor beta chains from a single sample sequenced in a study of T cell changes during pregnancy in multiple sclerosis. Data came from immunoSEQ multiplex PCR; TCRdb stores just in-frame clones and leaves some out. The sample has about 40,000 clones, about 90% seen once; the top ten hold over 0.75%. Here the sequenced sample was CD4+ T cells from peripheral blood mononuclear cells, taken before pregnancy. The receptor set was obtained from a female donor with multiple sclerosis, enrolled in a pregnancy study.

V gene TRBV10-3 combines with J gene TRBJ1-1; possibly TRBD1 for D (6 bases). CDR1 and CDR2 (germline): ENHRY, SYGVKD. This CDR3 is 15 amino acids long. V dropped 3 bases and J dropped 7 bases, with 18 bases sitting between them. The CDR3 coding sequence is TGTGCCATCAGTGACACCCGGGACATCCGATTTGAAGCTTTCTTT. Its protein is CAISDTRDIRFEAFF.

This clone is a singleton in its sample. The J gene is TRBJ2-7, the V gene TRBV27; 9 positions agree with TRBD2. The CDR3 runs 19 residues. Germline V gene sequence: CDR1 MNHEY, CDR2 SMNVEV (reference sequence). The V gene end was trimmed by 6 bases and the J gene end by 3 bases; junction bases not matched to a gene: 21. Here the CDR3 reads CASRPRGDSGRVNLYEQYF. The CDR3 DNA is TGTGCCAGCAGACCCCGAGGTGATAGCGGGAGAGTTAACCTCTACGAGCAGTACTTC.

The J gene is TRBJ1-5, the V gene TRBV6-5; D perhaps matches TRBD1 (5 bases). This CDR3 comprises 15 residues. V was shortened by 10 bases and J by 3 bases, with 19 bases between the two germline ends. CDR1 MNHEY and CDR2 SVGAGI come from the germline V gene. The CDR3 nucleotides read TGTGCCACAAAAATCAGGGAATACTCCAATCAGCCCCAGCATTTT. Protein: CATKIREYSNQPQHF.

The chain employs TRBV15 and TRBJ1-5; 7 bases align to TRBD1. The V gene's germline CDR1 is LNHNV and CDR2 YYDKDF (reference sequence). With 5 bases clipped from V and 5 bases from J, the junction kept 9 bases outside the gene matches. CDR3 length equals 15 residues. The CDR3 loop reads CATSAGQRPDQPQHF. The CDR3 DNA sequence: TGTGCCACCAGCGCGGGACAGCGTCCGGATCAGCCCCAGCATTTT.

The V call is TRBV19, the J call TRBJ1-5; no reliable D call. The CDR3 sequence is 15 residues long. V lost 7 bases to trimming and J lost 3 bases, with 16 bases between them. Looked up from germline, CDR1 is LNHDA and CDR2 is SQIVND (reference sequence). The CDR3 reads CASTPTAFFNQPQHF. The CDR3 DNA is TGTGCCAGTACGCCAACAGCTTTTTTCAATCAGCCCCAGCATTTT.

This sequence joins TRBV18 and TRBJ1-1; D ambiguous. Germline V gene data show CDR1 as KGHSH and CDR2 as LQKENI. The CDR3 extends over 13 amino acids. V gave up 4 bases and J gave up 4 bases, with 10 bases separating them. CDR3 nucleotides: TGTGCCAGCTCACGGAAGGAGGGCACTGAAGCTTTCTTT. The encoded protein is CASSRKEGTEAFF. The full variable domain, with the rest looked up from reference TRBV18 and TRBJ1-1, is NAGVMQNPRHLVRRRGQEARLRCSPMKGHSHVYWYRQLPEEGLKFMVYLQKENIIDESGMPKERFSAEFPKEGPSILRIQQVVRGDSAAYFCASSRKEGTEAFFGQGTRLTVV.

This chain joins TRBV9 and TRBJ2-5, with a possible D match to TRBD2 (6 bases). V lost 3 bases and J lost 1, with 13 bases in between. This CDR3 is 15 amino acids long. Germline values: CDR1 SGDLS, CDR2 YYNGEE. CDR3 DNA sequence: TGTGCCAGCAGCGGTGGCGGGATACCCCAAGAGACCCAGTACTTC. This gives the protein CASSGGGIPQETQYF.

The rearrangement joins TRBV5-6 to TRBJ2-7, with 9 nucleotides matching TRBD1. Germline lookup yields CDR1 SGHDT and CDR2 YYEEEE. J lost 5 bases, V lost 5 bases, and 11 bases had no gene match. The CDR3 runs to 15 residues. CDR3 nucleotides: TGTGCCAGCAGTCCAGGGGGACAGGGAGGGCACGAGCAGTACTTC. The encoded protein is CASSPGGQGGHEQYF.

The chain couples TRBV28 to TRBJ2-1; 8 positions agree with TRBD2. The V segment lost 5 bases and the J segment 6 bases; nucleotides outside the gene matches: 6. The CDR3 is 14 residues long. Germline CDR1 is MDHEN and CDR2 is SYDVKM. The CDR3: CASSGSGVSNEQFF. CDR3 nucleotides: TGTGCCAGCAGTGGTAGCGGGGTCTCCAATGAGCAGTTCTTC.

The chain combines TRBV11-3 with TRBJ2-1; 8 bases line up with TRBD2. Germline V lookup: CDR1 SGHNT, CDR2 YENEEA. Losses at the gene ends were 5 bases for V and 8 bases for J; bases not matched to a gene: 8. The CDR3 consists of 14 residues. CDR3 coding DNA: TGTGCCAGCAGCGTCGGGAGGGTGAGTCATGAGCAGTTCTTC. Amino acids: CASSVGRVSHEQFF.

The rearrangement joins TRBV7-9 to TRBJ2-1; tentatively, D is TRBD2 (6 bases). The CDR3 spans 12 residues. CDR1 and CDR2 (germline): SEHNR, FQNEAQ (reference sequence). Deletions cut 5 bases from V and 9 bases from J, with 11 bases between. The CDR3 region has the DNA TGTGCCAGCAGCCTCCATAGCGGTGAGCAGTTCTTC. Translated: CASSLHSGEQFF.

This clone was seen a single time. The chain is built from TRBV9 and TRBJ2-7; 9 bases map to TRBD2. The V gene end was trimmed by 4 bases and the J gene end by 4 bases; junction bases not matched to a gene: 12. Germline V CDR1 and CDR2: SGDLS, YYNGEE. CDR3 length: 16 residues. Written as DNA, the CDR3 is TGTGCCAGCAGCCCGGGAGGTAGCGGGAGATTATACGAGCAGTACTTC. The encoded protein is CASSPGGSGRLYEQYF.

The rearrangement joins TRBV28 to TRBJ1-1; D ambiguous. This CDR3 has 13 amino acids. V was cut by 4 bases and J by 1 base, with 7 bases left in between. Germline V gene data show CDR1 as MDHEN and CDR2 as SYDVKM. CDR3 loop: CASSSLSNTEAFF. CDR3 in DNA: TGTGCCAGCAGTTCCCTTTCGAACACTGAAGCTTTCTTT. The entire variable domain, with the rest obtained from reference TRBV28 and TRBJ1-1, is as follows: DVKVTQSSRYLVKRTGEKVFLECVQDMDHENMFWYRQDPGLGLRLIYFSYDVKMKEKGDIPEGYSVSREKKERFSLILESASTNQTSMYLCASSSLSNTEAFFGQGTRLTVV.

The genes are TRBV18 and TRBJ2-1; 8 bases are a match to TRBD2. This CDR3 has 16 amino acids. With 3 bases clipped from V and 1 base from J, the junction kept 5 bases outside the gene matches. Germline V lookup: CDR1 KGHSH, CDR2 LQKENI. CDR3: CASSPKLAGSYNEQFF. CDR3 bases: TGTGCCAGCTCACCCAAGTTAGCGGGATCCTACAATGAGCAGTTCTTC.

J is TRBJ2-3 and V is TRBV28, with 8 bases aligning to TRBD1. Per the germline V gene, CDR1 is MDHEN and CDR2 is SYDVKM. The V segment lost 4 bases and the J segment 2 bases; nucleotides outside the gene matches: 5. The CDR3 contains 15 residues. CDR3 DNA: TGTGCCAGCAGTTCGGACAGGGACCACACAGATACGCAGTATTTT. Protein: CASSSDRDHTDTQYF.

This chain uses TRBV10-3 with TRBJ2-3, with D possibly being TRBD2 (6 bases). Germline assignment: CDR1 ENHRY and CDR2 SYGVKD. The V end lost 0 bases, the J end lost 0 bases, and 13 bases lay between the germline ends. CDR3 length: 17 residues. CDR3 sequence: CAISESWGSGSTDTQYF. The CDR3 bases are TGTGCCATCAGTGAGTCGTGGGGTAGCGGTAGCACAGATACGCAGTATTTT.

This chain uses TRBV6-6 with TRBJ2-7, with D perhaps TRBD2 (5 bases). The CDR3 extends over 14 amino acids. Germline V gene data show CDR1 as MNHNY and CDR2 as SVGAGI (reference sequence). The V end was cut by 6 bases, the J end by 4 bases, with 16 bases between. DNA of the CDR3: TGTGCCAGCAGAAGGGAGTCCTCCATTTACGAGCAGTACTTC. Translating it yields CASRRESSIYEQYF.

The V and J genes are TRBV6-5 and TRBJ1-2; tentatively, D is TRBD1 (6 bases). CDR3 size: 14 residues. V was trimmed by 2 bases and J by 8 bases, leaving 15 bases between them. Germline loops: CDR1 MNHEY, CDR2 SVGAGI. CDR3 nucleotide sequence: TGTGCCAGCAGTTACGTCCAGGGGCTCGGGGGCTACACCTTC. It specifies CASSYVQGLGGYTF.

The chain has TRBV28 and TRBJ2-5, with D perhaps matching TRBD2 (7 bases). Trimming pared 5 bases from V and 4 bases from J, leaving 14 bases between. The germline V gene encodes CDR1 MDHEN and CDR2 SYDVKM. This CDR3 region has 14 residues. The DNA of the CDR3 is TGTGCCAGCAGTGGGGGGGCTAGGGGAGAGACCCAGTACTTC. Translation: CASSGGARGETQYF.

This chain links TRBV5-4 with TRBJ2-6; 10 nucleotides match TRBD2. The junction had 7 bases not matched to a gene; V was cut back by 4 bases and J by 3 bases. This CDR3 contains 17 residues. Germline assignment: CDR1 SGHNT and CDR2 YYREEE (reference sequence). CDR3 sequence (DNA): TGTGCCAGCAGCGGGGCTAGCGGGAGTTTTGGGGCCAACGTCCTGACTTTC. It codes for CASSGASGSFGANVLTF.

This chain links TRBV21-1 with TRBJ2-7; TRBD1 is the table's D call and was not checked against the DNA. TRBV21-1 is tagged as a pseudogene. The CDR3 totals 14 residues. The CDR3 is CASSGQRETYEQYF. The CDR3 region has the DNA TGTGCCAGCAGCGGACAGCGCGAAACCTACGAGCAGTACTTC.

This clone was seen only once. The chain has TRBV11-2 and TRBJ2-7; 11 bases line up with TRBD2. CDR3 length: 14 residues. The germline V gene has CDR1 SGHAT and CDR2 FQNNGV. The V gene end was trimmed by 4 bases and the J gene end by 3 bases; junction bases not matched to a gene: 2. CDR3 region: CASSSLAGDYEQYF. The CDR3 nucleotides are TGTGCCAGCAGCTCACTAGCGGGAGACTACGAGCAGTACTTC.

This chain links TRBV21-1 with TRBJ2-3; the DNA was not compared with TRBD2, the D call given in the table. TRBV21-1 is classified as a pseudogene. The CDR3 is 15 residues long. The CDR3 DNA reads TGTGCCAGCAGCAAAGACGACGCTCCCCATGAGGCGCAGTATTTT. Protein product: CASSKDDAPHEAQYF.

This rearrangement joins TRBV6-1 to TRBJ2-7, with 7 positions matching TRBD1. The CDR3 is made up of 13 amino acids. The ends lost 8 bases at V and 4 bases at J; junction bases unmatched: 8. The V gene's germline CDR1 is MNHNS and CDR2 SASEGT. The CDR3 spells CASLYTGAYEQYF. For the CDR3, the DNA is TGTGCCAGCCTCTACACAGGGGCGTACGAGCAGTACTTC.

This rearrangement joins TRBV5-1 to TRBJ1-1; D gene ambiguous. From germline, CDR1 is SGHRS and CDR2 YFSETQ. The germline V and J ends were trimmed by 4 bases and 2 bases, with 12 bases remaining between them. The CDR3 runs to 14 residues. The CDR3, as DNA: TGCGCCAGCAGCCCCGGCCTAGGAAACACTGAAGCTTTCTTT. It yields the protein CASSPGLGNTEAFF.